The TCR beta chain under discussion was sequenced for a study of blood T cells in healthy people across ages (dated by TCRdb to between 2014 and 2017). Turning to the overall study: Template switching captured roughly one uniquely barcoded TCR beta cDNA molecule per two T cells in model experiments. To track age-related changes in TCR beta repertoire diversity, the study relied on deep sequencing normalized with unique cDNA molecular identifiers. The donors were divided into four age groups: young (average roughly 15 years), middle-aged (approximately 39), aged (about 60) and long-lived (82). The study analyzed two additional independent replicas of 1 million unique cDNA reads from the same blood draw for two donors, one aged 18 to 30 and one aged 80 or older. The paper's findings and limits, for the study overall: Compared with the aged group, the long-lived group had more naive CD4+ T cells, fewer expanded clones and increased TCR diversity, a pattern suggesting age selection. Donor CMV infection status was unknown, potentially confounding age-related changes in expanded clonotypes. Estimates of total diversity based on one million sequenced T cells were regarded as lower bounds and as underestimates. Since profiling was done on bulk unsorted PBMCs, naive and antigen-experienced compartments could not be conclusively compared. Observed TCR beta diversity per million T cells fell roughly linearly with age, and a significant reduction was already apparent by age about 43. A strong correlation was found between observed TCR beta diversity and the percentage of naive T cells measured by flow cytometry.

Library preparation employed 5' RACE. Instrument used: Illumina HiSeq 2500. A second about 7 to 12 cycle PCR used a sample-barcoded 5' primer and a J-beta primer mix. A unique molecular identifier was introduced onto each TCR beta cDNA molecule by a template-switch 5' adaptor carrying 12 random nucleotides. Each sample yielded at least 3 million CDR3-containing paired-end reads. First-strand cDNA was synthesized from all RNA with the Mint cDNA synthesis kit, primed by a TRBC-specific oligonucleotide. All cDNA was treated with uracil-DNA glycosylase and then went through a first 18-cycle PCR with the universal primers M1SS and BC2_uni_R. The original methods were these. Each sample was normalized by randomly selecting 1 million high-quality reads, each carrying a distinct molecular identifier. Instead of being binned into consensus sequences, reads with shared molecular identifiers were discarded. MiTCR, run with a Q25 quality threshold and the strictest error-elimination algorithm, handled CDR3 identification, clonotype clustering and error correction. A nonparametric unseen species model using Euler transformation provided a lower-bound estimate of total TCR beta diversity. The public reads were reanalyzed by TCRdb: fastp trimming at Q25, MiXCR alignment, in-frame beta chains only. All rows with the same CDR3 protein become a single entry with the most common DNA and genes. TCRdb, rather than the study authors, made the V and J calls. In this sample the table shows under 1,100,000 distinct CDR3 sequences, approximately 25% of which occur a single time. The ten largest clones take up around 0.75% of the sample.

The CDR3 starts with the cysteine, ends with the phenylalanine, and has 14 residues. The kept DNA is CDR3 alone, 42 bases in frame from the first base. In the germline V gene, CDR1 corresponds to SGHDT and CDR2 to YYEEEE. Relative to germline, V is 2 bases shorter and J is 5 bases shorter, with 10 bases between their ends. The roughly 38 donors, aged about 6 to 95 years, were systemically healthy Caucasian individuals from Russia. Each donor gave 8 to 10 milliliters of peripheral blood, collected into EDTA-treated Vacutainer tubes. Ficoll-Paque density-gradient centrifugation was used to isolate PBMCs, with at least 6.5 million per sample. Total RNA, at least 6 micrograms per sample, was extracted from PBMCs with Trizol reagent. For every donor, an aliquot of PBMCs went through flow cytometry to measure the percentages of naive CD45RAhigh/CD27high T cells. This clonotype was observed a few times. Its antigen remains unidentified. No base-level quality is on record; no much larger clone is a single base apart.

The sample also formed part of further work on T cells of mothers and their children. As the second publication notes: Nine systemically healthy Caucasian individuals served as donors, namely three mothers together with their six children. cDNA synthesis used all of the extracted RNA, with roughly 1.5 ug of RNA in each 15 ul reaction. In the second PCR, the M1S primer introduced both the sample barcodes and 2-4 random nucleotides. More than 8 million TCR beta CDR3 reads were obtained from each mother, and some 3.3 million reads were obtained from each child. Thymic selection similarly shapes TCR recombination output in related and unrelated pairs, with minor effect from inherited differences. Normalized repertoire overlap was always slightly but never significantly higher in related than unrelated mother-child pairs. Persistent microchimeric T cell clones were not detected, at a sensitivity of roughly 100 clones per million clonotypes. The study used deep NGS to compare TCR beta repertoires of mothers and children, seeking features distinguishing related mother-child pairs from unrelated individuals. On average, the children were roughly 10 +/- 4 years old, while the mothers were approximately 40 +/- 4 years old. Libraries were sequenced on Illumina HiSeq 2000 with 100+100 nt paired-end reads after adapter ligation with NEBNext reagents. To prevent cross-contamination, the mother and child libraries were prepared a month apart and were sequenced in separate runs. Each donor had between about 450,000 and 2,100,000 distinct TCR beta clonotypes identified. Naive TCR beta clonotypes were estimated from low-frequency clonotypes matched to each donor's FACS-determined naive share, without sorting.

The sample was blood. The TCR was taken from a girl aged 2-10 years in good health. Recombination connected TRBV5-6 to TRBJ2-2; no D gene can be assigned with confidence. The CDR3 reads CASSFVSPTGELFF. The nucleotide sequence is TGTGCCAGCAGCTTCGTGAGTCCGACCGGGGAGCTGTTTTTT.